What follows are 27 T cell receptor beta chains derived from one specimen sequenced in a study of molecular identifiers for immune sequencing clone quantification. TCRdb fed the PCR reads into MiXCR, producing one record per CDR3 protein. This sample has under 100,000 distinct CDR3 sequences, with 20% to 30% found just once. Source material: naive CD8+ T cells from blood, with Jurkat cell RNA spiked in. Subset of the sample: FACS-sorted CD8+CD4-CCR7+CD45RA+ naive T cells. The origin of the receptors is a human donor in good health. Some libraries in this study had Jurkat cell RNA spiked in.

The V gene is TRBV5-5, the J gene TRBJ2-5, with D perhaps matching TRBD2 (5 bases). The CDR3 spans 16 residues. The germline gives CDR1 SGHKS, CDR2 YYEKEE (reference sequence). The ends were cut back, 0 bases at V and 1 base at J, with 13 bases in the middle. CDR3 region: CASSLDAGSPQETQYF. As DNA, the CDR3 is TGTGCCAGCAGCTTGGATGCGGGCAGCCCCCAAGAGACCCAGTACTTC.

The gene calls are TRBV5-4 and TRBJ1-2; TRBD1 agrees at 8 bases. The CDR3 loop spans 15 amino acids. The V gene's germline CDR1 is SGHNT and CDR2 YYREEE (reference sequence). Germline trimming cut 6 bases from V and 6 bases from J; bases unmatched to any gene: 13. The CDR3: CASMGQDKDVDGYTF. In DNA form, the CDR3 reads TGTGCCAGCATGGGACAGGACAAGGATGTTGATGGCTACACCTTC.

Concerning this clonotype: This clone may be a read error of a much larger clone one base away. The V and J genes are TRBV28 and TRBJ2-7; D call uncertain. Germline CDR1 MDHEN, CDR2 SYDVKM. CDR3 size: 13 residues. V was clipped by 5 bases and J by 0 bases, with 8 bases between them. CDR3 nucleotide sequence: TGTGCCAGCAGTCCCGTAGCCTCCTACGAGCAGTACTTC. Its protein product is CASSPVASYEQYF.

CDR3 protein: CASGLVIYEQDTEAFF. The DNA of the CDR3 is TGTGCTAGTGGTTTGGTAATTTATGAACAGGACACTGAAGCTTTCTTT. The chain is built from TRBV12-5 and TRBJ1-1, with D perhaps TRBD1 (5 bases). The CDR3 is 16 amino acids. Germline assignment: CDR1 LGHNT and CDR2 FRNRAP. Trimming left V 0 bases short and J 3 bases short, with 14 bases between. Supplemented by reference TRBV12-5 and TRBJ1-1, the full variable domain reads DARVTQTPRHKVTEMGQEVTMRCQPILGHNTVFWYRQTMMQGLELLAYFRNRAPLDDSGMPKDRFSAEMPDATLATLKIQPSEPRDSAVYFCASGLVIYEQDTEAFFGQGTRLTVV.

In this sample, this clonotype turned up many times. The genes are TRBV7-9 and TRBJ1-4, with 7 bases that match TRBD1. The germline V gene has CDR1 SEHNR and CDR2 FQNEAQ (reference sequence). The V and J ends lost 5 bases and 8 bases, in that order; junction bases with no gene match: 11. The CDR3 is made up of 15 amino acids. The CDR3: CASSPQTGRGEKLFF. The CDR3 DNA is TGTGCCAGCAGCCCACAGACAGGGCGAGGAGAAAAACTGTTTTTT.

This clonotype has at least ten counts. The chain uses TRBV2 and TRBJ2-1; a possible D gene is TRBD1 (5 bases). Between the trimmed V and J ends, which lost 4 bases and 6 bases, there was a span of 25 bases. The germline V gene encodes CDR1 SNHLY and CDR2 FYNNEI. The CDR3 runs 18 residues. The CDR3 is CASSGSMDTTSSSNEQFF. As DNA, the CDR3 is TGTGCCAGCAGTGGATCGATGGACACGACCTCCTCTAGCAATGAGCAGTTCTTC.

This clonotype was seen at least ten times. V and J are TRBV6-1 and TRBJ1-5; 8 bases match TRBD1. Germline CDR1 MNHNS, CDR2 SASEGT. V shed 3 bases and J 6 bases; nucleotides not matched to a gene: 7. CDR3 size: 15 residues. Written as DNA, the CDR3 is TGTGCCAGCAGTGATACGACAGGGGTGATTCAGCCCCAGCATTTT. Translated, it gives CASSDTTGVIQPQHF.

This clonotype was recorded at least ten times. This chain links TRBV29-1 with TRBJ1-1; D is perhaps TRBD1 (6 bases). Trimming left V 3 bases short and J 7 bases short, with 18 bases between. Germline loops: CDR1 SQVTM, CDR2 ANQGSEA. This CDR3 has 14 amino acids. DNA of the CDR3: TGCAGCGTTGAGGGGGGGGCTCAATGGGGTGAAGCTTTCTTT. Translating gives CSVEGGAQWGEAFF.

This clonotype was seen repeatedly, ten times or more. This sequence joins TRBV4-3 and TRBJ1-1; weak D call: TRBD1 (5 bases). The germline V and J ends were trimmed by 3 bases and 1 base, with 12 bases remaining between them. CDR3 length equals 15 residues. In germline, CDR1 is LGHNA, CDR2 YSLEER. CDR3 residues: CASSQDIRPNTEAFF. CDR3 nucleotide sequence: TGCGCCAGCAGCCAGGACATTCGTCCGAACACTGAAGCTTTCTTT.

About this clonotype itself: A read error may be the cause here, since a much bigger clone is one base away. The rearrangement joins TRBV14 to TRBJ2-3; 11 positions agree with TRBD1. The length of the CDR3 is 17 residues. Germline assignment: CDR1 SGHDN and CDR2 FVKESK. The CDR3 sequence: CASSLSAGQGVSDTRYF. The DNA for the CDR3 is TGTGCCAGCAGCCTGAGCGCGGGACAGGGGGTATCAGATACGCGGTATTTT.

The V call is TRBV28, the J call TRBJ2-7, with D perhaps TRBD2 (7 bases). Germline V gene data show CDR1 as MDHEN and CDR2 as SYDVKM. Trimming stripped 7 bases from V and 4 bases from J, with 14 bases between. The CDR3 covers 13 residues. The CDR3 DNA reads TGTGCCAGCACAGAGGGGGGGATGTACGAGCAGTACTTC. Translating it yields CASTEGGMYEQYF.

This clonotype was seen at least ten times. The chain is built from TRBV10-3 and TRBJ2-3; D possibly corresponds to TRBD1 (6 bases). V was cut by 2 bases and J by 0 bases, with 9 bases left in between. Germline CDR1 reads ENHRY; CDR2 reads SYGVKD. The CDR3 is 15 amino acids. The chain's CDR3 is CAISETGKSTDTQYF. The CDR3, as DNA: TGTGCCATCAGTGAGACAGGGAAAAGCACAGATACGCAGTATTTT.

A note on this clonotype: One end of the junction fails to match germline, which may point to a read error. This chain links TRBV6-5 with TRBJ2-4; D might be TRBD1 (6 bases). Germline CDR1 is MNHEY and CDR2 is SVGAGI. The CDR3 length is 15 residues. The CDR3 region has the DNA TGTGCCAGCAGTTACTCGGGGCAGGGTGGGGACATGCAGTACTTC. It yields the protein CASSYSGQGGDMQYF.

This clonotype was picked up a small number of times. The V and J genes are TRBV6-1 and TRBJ2-7, with 9 nucleotides matching TRBD1. V lost 3 bases and J lost 6; bases outside the gene matches: 9. The CDR3 runs 15 residues. Germline V gene sequence: CDR1 MNHNS, CDR2 SASEGT. The CDR3 sequence: CASSETGQGLPEQYF. As DNA, the CDR3 is TGTGCCAGCAGTGAGACGGGACAGGGCCTACCCGAGCAGTACTTC.

Points on this clonotype: This clone may be a read error of a much larger clone one base away. CDR3 residues: CASRSTDGYEQYF. In DNA form, the CDR3 reads TGTGCCAGCAGATCCACGGACGGGTACGAGCAGTACTTC. The chain recombines TRBV12-3 or TRBV12-4 with TRBJ2-7, with unresolved D. Trimming took 6 bases from V and 4 from J, leaving 13 bases between them. This CDR3 has 13 residues.

The chain uses TRBV7-8 and TRBJ2-7; no clear D. This CDR3 spans 14 amino acids. Germline CDR1 SGHVS, CDR2 FQNEAQ. V was trimmed by 6 bases and J by 0 bases, leaving 12 bases between them. The CDR3 loop reads CASRAYHDSYEQYF. The CDR3 DNA reads as TGTGCCAGCAGGGCGTACCACGACTCCTACGAGCAGTACTTC. Full variable domain (outside the CDR3, taken from reference TRBV7-8 and TRBJ2-7): GAGVSQSPRYKVAKRGQDVALRCDPISGHVSLFWYQQALGQGPEFLTYFQNEAQLDKSGLPSDRFFAERPEGSVSTLKIQRTQQEDSAVYLCASRAYHDSYEQYFGPGTRLTVT.

At least ten counts were recorded for this clonotype. The rearrangement uses TRBV20-1 and TRBJ2-7; 8 bases map to TRBD1. Germline V lookup: CDR1 DFQATT, CDR2 SNEGSKA (reference sequence). There are 14 residues in the CDR3. V lost 1 base and J lost 2; bases outside the gene matches: 4. This chain's CDR3 is CSARVTGVPYEQYF. CDR3 nucleotides: TGCAGTGCTAGAGTGACAGGGGTCCCCTACGAGCAGTACTTC.

This clonotype was counted at least ten times. This chain connects TRBV18 to TRBJ2-3; 9 nucleotides agree with TRBD2. The germline CDR1 and CDR2 sequences are KGHSH and LQKENI. The CDR3 is 16 amino acids. V lost 5 bases and J lost 3; bases outside the gene matches: 9. CDR3 in amino acids: CASSRASGTETDTQYF. CDR3 nucleotide sequence: TGTGCCAGCTCAAGGGCTAGCGGGACCGAGACAGATACGCAGTATTTT.

A note on this clonotype: A much larger clone differs by one base, so this may be a read error. The limits of the CDR3 on the DNA are not certain, so only TCRdb's listed CDR3 is given. The chain links TRBV7-6 to TRBJ1-4; TRBD1 was called by the table and not checked on the DNA. Germline assignment: CDR1 SGHVS and CDR2 FNYEAQ. The CDR3 region is 17 residues in length, termini included. The CDR3 spells CASSPIWGAGNGEKPFF.

Many counts were recorded for this clonotype. The gene calls are TRBV12-5 and TRBJ1-4; TRBD1 is a possible D gene (6 bases). This CDR3 has 15 amino acids. Germline CDR1 is LGHNT and CDR2 is FRNRAP. V gave up 4 bases and J gave up 5 bases, with 14 bases separating them. The CDR3 DNA reads as TGTGCTAGTGGTTCGACGGACAGTTCCAATGAAAAACTGTTTTTT. It yields the protein CASGSTDSSNEKLFF.

The chain joins TRBV4-1 to TRBJ2-3; 12 nucleotides match TRBD2. J lost 5 bases, V lost 0 bases, and 3 bases had no gene match. This CDR3 is 16 amino acids long. CDR1 and CDR2 from the germline V gene are MGHRA and YSYEKL. Here the CDR3 reads CASSQEWTSGIDTQYF. DNA for the CDR3: TGCGCCAGCAGCCAAGAATGGACTAGCGGGATAGATACGCAGTATTTT.

V gene TRBV19 combines with J gene TRBJ1-1; no clear D gene. The length of the CDR3 is 12 residues. Germline V gene lookup returns CDR1 LNHDA and CDR2 SQIVND (reference sequence). V lost 7 bases, J lost 0 bases, and 6 bases lay in between. The CDR3 sequence is CASTNLNTEAFF. The CDR3 DNA sequence: TGTGCCAGTACTAACTTGAACACTGAAGCTTTCTTT.

Regarding this clonotype: This sequence may be a read error, since a much larger clone differs from it by one base. The chain joins TRBV11-2 to TRBJ2-1; the D is unclear. The germline CDR1 and CDR2 sequences are SGHAT and FQNNGV. V was clipped by 4 bases and J by 7 bases, with 8 bases between them. The CDR3 has 12 amino acids. CDR3 region: CASSSGRNEQFF. CDR3 DNA: TGTGCCAGCAGCTCCGGCAGAAATGAGCAGTTCTTC.

A few counts support this clonotype. DNA for the CDR3: TGTGCCACCAGTGATCGACAGGGGAATCATGAGCAGTTCTTC. Protein product: CATSDRQGNHEQFF. This chain uses TRBV24-1 with TRBJ2-1; 8 bases agree with TRBD1. The CDR3 has 14 amino acids. V shed 3 bases, J shed 8 bases, and the junction held 5 bases outside the gene matches. Germline V gene lookup returns CDR1 KGHDR and CDR2 SFDVKD.

The chain combines TRBV18 with TRBJ1-2, with a possible D match to TRBD1 (6 bases). The CDR3 has 13 amino acids. Germline assignment: CDR1 KGHSH and CDR2 LQKENI. V lost 0 bases to trimming and J lost 8 bases, with 10 bases between them. The CDR3 DNA follows: TGTGCCAGCTCACCACCGGGGGCGTCGGGCTACACCTTC. It is translated as CASSPPGASGYTF.

To note about this clonotype: A read error may be the cause here, since a much bigger clone is one base away. The chain combines TRBV19 with TRBJ1-5; perhaps TRBD1 as D (6 bases). Germline values: CDR1 LNHDA, CDR2 SQIVND (reference sequence). Trimming left V 11 bases short and J 3 bases short, with 14 bases between. The CDR3 has 13 residues. This CDR3 reads CAGLGADNQPQHF. The CDR3 DNA follows: TGTGCCGGTCTGGGGGCGGACAATCAGCCCCAGCATTTT.

This clonotype was picked up many times. The chain uses TRBV19 and TRBJ2-3, with a tentative D call TRBD1 (6 bases). The V and J ends lost 3 bases and 3 bases respectively, with 7 bases between them. Germline CDR1 and CDR2: LNHDA and SQIVND (reference sequence). This CDR3 has 13 amino acids. In DNA, the CDR3 is TGTGCCAGTAGTATCCAGGGGACAGATACGCAGTATTTT. Encoded protein: CASSIQGTDTQYF.